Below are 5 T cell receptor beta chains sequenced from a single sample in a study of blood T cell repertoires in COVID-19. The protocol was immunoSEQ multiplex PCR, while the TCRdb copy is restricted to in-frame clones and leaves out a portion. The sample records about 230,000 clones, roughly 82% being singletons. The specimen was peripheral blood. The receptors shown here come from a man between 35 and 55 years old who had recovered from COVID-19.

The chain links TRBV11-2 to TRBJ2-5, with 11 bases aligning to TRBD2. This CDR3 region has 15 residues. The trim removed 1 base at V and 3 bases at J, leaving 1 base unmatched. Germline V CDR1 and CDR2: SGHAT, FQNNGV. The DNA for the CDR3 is TGTGCCAGCAGCTTAGTGGGACTAGCGGAAGAGACCCAGTACTTC. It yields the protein CASSLVGLAEETQYF.

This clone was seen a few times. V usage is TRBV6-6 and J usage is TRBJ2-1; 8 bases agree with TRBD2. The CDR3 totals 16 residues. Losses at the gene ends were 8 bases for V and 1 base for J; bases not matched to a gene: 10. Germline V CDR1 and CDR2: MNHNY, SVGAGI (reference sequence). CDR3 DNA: TGTGCCAGCTCGGAGCGGGGGAGTCGGTCCTACAATGAGCAGTTCTTC. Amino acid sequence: CASSERGSRSYNEQFF.

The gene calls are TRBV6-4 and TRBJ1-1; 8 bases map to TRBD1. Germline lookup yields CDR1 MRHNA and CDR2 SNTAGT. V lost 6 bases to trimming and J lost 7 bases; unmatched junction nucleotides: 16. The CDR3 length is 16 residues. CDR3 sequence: CASRPHSSQGAYEAFF. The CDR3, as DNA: TGTGCCAGCAGGCCCCATTCCTCCCAGGGGGCTTATGAAGCTTTCTTT.

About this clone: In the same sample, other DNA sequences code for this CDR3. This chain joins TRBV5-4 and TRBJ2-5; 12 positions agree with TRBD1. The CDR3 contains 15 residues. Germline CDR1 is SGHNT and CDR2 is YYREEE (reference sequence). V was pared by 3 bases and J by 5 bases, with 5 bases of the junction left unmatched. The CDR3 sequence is CASSSRDRGQETQYF. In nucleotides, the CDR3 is TGTGCCAGCAGCTCCCGGGACAGGGGGCAGGAGACCCAGTACTTC.

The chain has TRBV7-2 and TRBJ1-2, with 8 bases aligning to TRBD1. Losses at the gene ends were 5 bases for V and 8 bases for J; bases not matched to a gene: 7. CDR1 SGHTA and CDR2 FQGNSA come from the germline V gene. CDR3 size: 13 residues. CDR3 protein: CASSPDRVRGYTF. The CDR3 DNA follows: TGTGCCAGCAGCCCGGACAGGGTGAGAGGCTACACCTTC.